The 30 T cell receptor beta chains listed next were all sequenced from one sample in a study of T cell changes during pregnancy in multiple sclerosis. TCRdb's copy holds only in-frame clones and misses some; the assay was immunoSEQ multiplex PCR. The repertoire consists of 55,000 to 85,000 clones, with around 90% occurring once and the leading ten covering about 2%. The input for sequencing was peripheral blood, taken in the second trimester of pregnancy. The receptor set was obtained from a female donor with multiple sclerosis, enrolled in a pregnancy study.

The chain recombines TRBV18 with TRBJ2-3; D is ambiguous. Germline assignment: CDR1 KGHSH and CDR2 LQKENI. V was pared by 2 bases and J by 8 bases, with 17 bases between. The CDR3 totals 15 residues. The CDR3 DNA is TGTGCCAGCTCACCAGGGCCAGTAGTCAGCTTTACGCAGTATTTT. Its protein product is CASSPGPVVSFTQYF.

The gene calls are TRBV7-8 and TRBJ1-2, with TRBD1 matching over 7 bases. Losses at the gene ends were 4 bases for V and 5 bases for J; bases not matched to a gene: 13. The germline CDR1 and CDR2 sequences are SGHVS and FQNEAQ. The CDR3 has 16 amino acids. The DNA for the CDR3 is TGTGCCAGCAGCTCCAAACCGGGACAGTACCCATATGGCTACACCTTC. This encodes CASSSKPGQYPYGYTF.

The rearrangement uses TRBV11-3 and TRBJ2-3, with a possible D match to TRBD2 (6 bases). Trimming took off 5 bases at V and 2 bases at J, with 17 bases between the two ends. Per germline, CDR1 SGHNT and CDR2 YENEEA. The CDR3 consists of 16 residues. Here the CDR3 DNA reads TGTGCCAGCAGCCTTTCCCGGGGGAAAAACACAGATACGCAGTATTTT. Translated, it gives CASSLSRGKNTDTQYF.

Only one count was recorded for this clone. V usage is TRBV5-4 and J usage is TRBJ1-6, with 7 bases aligning to TRBD1. The CDR3 totals 12 residues. Germline V gives CDR1 SGHNT, CDR2 YYREEE (reference sequence). Unmatched junction bases numbered 7, after V lost 4 bases and J lost 15 bases. CDR3 sequence reads: CASSQQDRDLHF. DNA of the CDR3: TGTGCCAGCAGCCAACAAGACAGGGACCTCCACTTT.

The rearrangement links TRBV7-3 to TRBJ2-5; 8 bases agree with TRBD1. The trim removed 0 bases at V and 5 bases at J, leaving 11 bases unmatched. The CDR3 runs to 17 residues. Germline V gene data show CDR1 as SGHTA and CDR2 as FQGTGA. The CDR3 DNA sequence: TGTGCCAGCAGCTTAACTGGGGGCGCCAGGGGGCTGGAGACCCAGTACTTC. Translated, it gives CASSLTGGARGLETQYF.

The genes are TRBV7-9 and TRBJ2-7; 7 positions agree with TRBD2. The trim removed 2 bases at V and 6 bases at J, leaving 4 bases unmatched. The CDR3 loop spans 13 amino acids. The germline gives CDR1 SEHNR, CDR2 FQNEAQ (reference sequence). The CDR3 loop reads CASSLIGGSEQYF. The CDR3 DNA follows: TGTGCCAGCAGCTTAATCGGGGGGTCCGAGCAGTACTTC.

The V gene is TRBV11-1, the J gene TRBJ2-4, with 10 bases fitting TRBD1. The CDR3 spans 14 residues. The V gene end was trimmed by 3 bases and the J gene end by 8 bases; junction bases not matched to a gene: 4. Germline V gives CDR1 SGHAT, CDR2 FQDESV (reference sequence). The CDR3 DNA reads as TGTGCCAGCAGCTTCGGGACAGGGGAGGACATTCAGTACTTC. As protein: CASSFGTGEDIQYF.

The rearrangement links TRBV30 to TRBJ1-2; maybe TRBD1 (6 bases). Trimming pared 0 bases from V and 8 bases from J, leaving 13 bases between. The germline V gene has CDR1 GTSNPN and CDR2 SVGIG (reference sequence). CDR3 length equals 13 residues. CDR3 nucleotides: TGTGCCTGGAGTGTTCGGGGGGCTGTAGGCTACACCTTC. This encodes CAWSVRGAVGYTF.

The chain carries TRBV10-1 and TRBJ2-7; tentative D call: TRBD1 (6 bases). The V end lost 5 bases, the J end lost 3 bases, and 20 bases lay between the germline ends. Germline lookup yields CDR1 WNHNN and CDR2 SYGVQD (reference sequence). The CDR3 totals 16 residues. The CDR3: CASSPVNRVNLYEQYF. The CDR3 DNA reads TGCGCCAGCAGTCCTGTAAACAGGGTCAATCTCTACGAGCAGTACTTC.

The chain recombines TRBV21-1 with TRBJ2-7; the table names TRBD2, a call not compared with the DNA. TRBV21-1 corresponds to a pseudogene. This CDR3 comprises 16 residues. The CDR3 nucleotides read TGTGCCAGCAGCAAAGGCCCCTGGCCGAGGGTCTCCGAGCAGTACTTC. Its protein product is CASSKGPWPRVSEQYF.

The chain is built from TRBV25-1 and TRBJ1-4, with a tentative D call TRBD1 (5 bases). This CDR3 has 16 amino acids. Per germline, CDR1 MGHDK and CDR2 SYGVNS. With 7 bases removed from V and 0 bases from J, the gap between germline ends came to 15 bases. The CDR3 loop is CASTKTPGTTNEKLFF. The CDR3 region has the DNA TGTGCCAGCACCAAAACCCCAGGGACAACTAATGAAAAACTGTTTTTT.

The chain couples TRBV7-9 to TRBJ2-7, with TRBD2 matching over 8 bases. In germline, CDR1 is SEHNR, CDR2 FQNEAQ (reference sequence). V shed 1 base and J 0 bases; nucleotides not matched to a gene: 2. The CDR3 consists of 15 residues. CDR3 amino acids: CASSLGGGLSYEQYF. The CDR3 DNA is TGTGCCAGCAGCTTAGGCGGGGGGCTCTCCTACGAGCAGTACTTC.

V and J are TRBV2 and TRBJ2-2; 10 bases line up with TRBD2. The V segment lost 6 bases and the J segment 7 bases; nucleotides outside the gene matches: 17. The CDR3 sequence is 18 residues long. The germline CDR1 and CDR2 sequences are SNHLY and FYNNEI. The CDR3 DNA reads as TGTGCCAGCAGCCCCGAGAGAAGCGGGAGGGCTTTGGGCGGGGAGCTGTTTTTT. The encoded protein is CASSPERSGRALGGELFF.

The CDR3 is CASSPGLAGVDEQFF. CDR3 sequence (DNA): TGTGCCAGCTCCCCGGGACTAGCGGGAGTAGATGAGCAGTTCTTC. V and J are TRBV18 and TRBJ2-1; 14 bases fit TRBD2. The CDR3 is 15 residues long. After removal of 6 bases from V and 8 bases from J, the junction contained 6 bases not matched to a gene. From germline, CDR1 is KGHSH and CDR2 LQKENI.

The chain is built from TRBV28 and TRBJ1-2; D not resolved. The CDR3 sequence is 14 residues long. From germline, CDR1 is MDHEN and CDR2 SYDVKM. The V end was cut by 5 bases, the J end by 0 bases, with 10 bases between. CDR3 DNA sequence: TGTGCCAGCAGTACTTACTTAGCTAACTATGGCTACACCTTC. It codes for CASSTYLANYGYTF.

V usage is TRBV11-1 and J usage is TRBJ2-7; perhaps TRBD2 as D (6 bases). In germline, CDR1 is SGHAT, CDR2 FQDESV (reference sequence). The CDR3 loop spans 15 amino acids. V dropped 4 bases and J dropped 0 bases, with 13 bases sitting between them. The CDR3 here is CASSSFRGSSYEQYF. In nucleotides, the CDR3 is TGTGCCAGCAGCTCGTTCCGGGGGAGCTCCTACGAGCAGTACTTC.

The chain employs TRBV5-1 and TRBJ2-3; TRBD2 aligns across 12 bases. The J segment lost 6 bases and the V segment lost 1 base, leaving 9 bases of the junction unmatched. Looked up from germline, CDR1 is SGHRS and CDR2 is YFSETQ. The CDR3 covers 17 residues. CDR3 nucleotide sequence: TGCGCCAGCAGCTTGCGGTCTAGCGGGGGGGCGGCCGATACGCAGTATTTT. Protein: CASSLRSSGGAADTQYF.

This chain joins TRBV2 and TRBJ2-3, with 10 bases that match TRBD1. Germline lookup yields CDR1 SNHLY and CDR2 FYNNEI. The trim removed 4 bases at V and 6 bases at J, leaving 4 bases unmatched. This CDR3 spans 14 amino acids. CDR3 sequence (DNA): TGTGCCAGCAGTGGCGGGACAGGGGCCGATACGCAGTATTTT. Translating it yields CASSGGTGADTQYF.

This sequence joins TRBV5-1 and TRBJ2-7; 11 bases agree with TRBD1. V lost 5 bases to trimming and J lost 5 bases; unmatched junction nucleotides: 12. The CDR3 consists of 16 residues. Germline CDR1 reads SGHRS; CDR2 reads YFSETQ. The CDR3, as DNA: TGCGCCAGCAGACCCACCCCCGGGACAGGGGGGAACGAGCAGTACTTC. Protein: CASRPTPGTGGNEQYF.

J is TRBJ2-7 and V is TRBV7-2; possibly TRBD1 for D (6 bases). Trimming took off 3 bases at V and 6 bases at J, with 12 bases between the two ends. The CDR3 is made up of 13 amino acids. Germline CDR1 SGHTA, CDR2 FQGNSA. As DNA, the CDR3 is TGTGCCAGCAGCTTGGCAGGGGAAGGCGAGCAGTACTTC. Translation gives CASSLAGEGEQYF.

The chain employs TRBV7-9 and TRBJ1-3, with D tentatively TRBD1 (6 bases). The V gene's germline CDR1 is SEHNR and CDR2 FQNEAQ (reference sequence). Trimming took off 5 bases at V and 0 bases at J, with 11 bases between the two ends. The CDR3 is 15 residues long. The chain's CDR3 is CASSPGQSSGNTIYF. In DNA form, the CDR3 reads TGTGCCAGCAGCCCCGGACAGAGCTCTGGAAACACCATATATTTT. The full variable domain, with the rest looked up from reference TRBV7-9 and TRBJ1-3, is DTGVSQNPRHKITKRGQNVTFRCDPISEHNRLYWYRQTLGQGPEFLTYFQNEAQLEKSRLLSDRFSAERPKGSFSTLEIQRTEQGDSAMYLCASSPGQSSGNTIYFGEGSWLTVV.

J is TRBJ2-5 and V is TRBV19, with D perhaps matching TRBD1 (5 bases). Germline V lookup: CDR1 LNHDA, CDR2 SQIVND (reference sequence). Trimming stripped 7 bases from V and 1 base from J, with 16 bases between. The CDR3 extends over 15 amino acids. Here the CDR3 reads CASTAHGAPQETQYF. CDR3 nucleotides: TGTGCCAGTACCGCCCATGGGGCCCCCCAAGAGACCCAGTACTTC. Full variable domain (missing parts from reference TRBV19 and TRBJ2-5): DGGITQSPKYLFRKEGQNVTLSCEQNLNHDAMYWYRQDPGQGLRLIYYSQIVNDFQKGDIAEGYSVSREKKESFPLTVTSAQKNPTAFYLCASTAHGAPQETQYFGPGTRLLVL.

This chain links TRBV28 with TRBJ2-3; 7 nucleotides agree with TRBD1. This CDR3 is 15 amino acids long. Per the germline V gene, CDR1 is MDHEN and CDR2 is SYDVKM. The V gene end was trimmed by 4 bases and the J gene end by 3 bases; junction bases not matched to a gene: 7. CDR3 loop: CASSSRGRITDTQYF. The CDR3 region has the DNA TGTGCCAGCAGTTCGAGGGGGCGCATTACAGATACGCAGTATTTT.

This clone was observed a single time. V is TRBV4-2 and J is TRBJ1-4; no reliable D call. The CDR3 contains 16 residues. Trimming removed 0 bases from V and 5 bases from J, with 13 bases in between. Germline assignment: CDR1 LGHNA and CDR2 YNFKEQ. The CDR3 spells CASSQEVRTMNEKLFF. CDR3 sequence (DNA): TGTGCCAGCAGCCAAGAGGTACGCACTATGAATGAAAAACTGTTTTTT.

This sequence joins TRBV7-9 and TRBJ1-1; D is perhaps TRBD1 (6 bases). The CDR3 contains 13 residues. Trimming took off 3 bases at V and 7 bases at J, with 12 bases between the two ends. CDR1 SEHNR and CDR2 FQNEAQ come from the germline V gene (reference sequence). The DNA of the CDR3 is TGTGCCAGCAGCTTTGGAACAGGGAATGAAGCTTTCTTT. Amino acids: CASSFGTGNEAFF.

In DNA form, the CDR3 reads TGCGCCAGCAGCCAAACGAGGGGGCGAAGCTCAAGTGGCTACACCTTC. It encodes CASSQTRGRSSSGYTF. The V and J genes are TRBV4-1 and TRBJ1-2; TRBD1 matches 7 bases. The germline V gene encodes CDR1 MGHRA and CDR2 YSYEKL. The CDR3 spans 16 residues. The ends lost 2 bases at V and 7 bases at J; junction bases unmatched: 13.

The chain is built from TRBV29-1 and TRBJ2-7; TRBD1 matches at 8 bases. The CDR3 length is 13 residues. The J segment lost 3 bases and the V segment lost 4 bases, leaving 5 bases of the junction unmatched. Germline V CDR1 and CDR2: SQVTM, ANQGSEA. Here the CDR3 DNA reads TGCAGCGTTGGGGGAGGACAGGGCTACGAGCAGTACTTC. It specifies CSVGGGQGYEQYF.

The rearrangement joins TRBV6-1 to TRBJ1-2, with D possibly TRBD1 on 5 matching bases. In germline, CDR1 is MNHNS, CDR2 SASEGT. There are 13 residues in the CDR3. Deletions cut 6 bases from V and 4 bases from J, with 12 bases between. CDR3 amino acids: CASSRETVYGYTF. CDR3 coding DNA: TGTGCCAGCAGCCGCGAGACAGTCTATGGCTACACCTTC.

This chain connects TRBV7-6 to TRBJ1-1; no clear D gene. The CDR3 runs 15 residues. The ends were cut back, 5 bases at V and 0 bases at J, with 13 bases in the middle. CDR1 is SGHVS and CDR2 is FNYEAQ in the germline V gene. The CDR3 here is CASSPLVGVNTEAFF. The DNA for the CDR3 is TGTGCCAGCAGCCCCTTGGTCGGGGTGAACACTGAAGCTTTCTTT.

V usage is TRBV5-4 and J usage is TRBJ2-7; D may be TRBD2 (7 bases). This CDR3 has 12 amino acids. Germline V gene data show CDR1 as SGHNT and CDR2 as YYREEE (reference sequence). Trimming removed 3 bases at V and 13 bases at J, with 17 bases between. The CDR3 reads CASSSPGGPSYF. The CDR3 DNA sequence: TGTGCCAGCAGCTCGCCCGGGGGGCCTTCTTACTTC.